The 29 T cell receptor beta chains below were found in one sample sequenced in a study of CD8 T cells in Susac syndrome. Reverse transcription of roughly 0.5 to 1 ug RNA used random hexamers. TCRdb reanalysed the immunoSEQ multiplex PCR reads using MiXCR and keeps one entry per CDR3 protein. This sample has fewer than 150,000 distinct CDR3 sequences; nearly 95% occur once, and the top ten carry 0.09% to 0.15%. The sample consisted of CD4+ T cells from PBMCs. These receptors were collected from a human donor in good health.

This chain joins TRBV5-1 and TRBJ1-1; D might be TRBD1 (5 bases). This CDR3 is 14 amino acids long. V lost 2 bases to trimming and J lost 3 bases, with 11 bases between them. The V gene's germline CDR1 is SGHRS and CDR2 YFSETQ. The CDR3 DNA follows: TGCGCCAGCAGCTTAGGGACGGTGTACACTGAAGCTTTCTTT. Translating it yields CASSLGTVYTEAFF.

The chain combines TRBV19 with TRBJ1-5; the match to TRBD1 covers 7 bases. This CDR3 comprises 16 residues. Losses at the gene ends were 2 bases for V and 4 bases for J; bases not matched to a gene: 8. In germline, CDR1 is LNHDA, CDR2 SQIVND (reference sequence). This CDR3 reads CASSISRQGGNQPQHF. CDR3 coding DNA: TGTGCCAGTAGTATATCTAGGCAGGGGGGGAATCAGCCCCAGCATTTT.

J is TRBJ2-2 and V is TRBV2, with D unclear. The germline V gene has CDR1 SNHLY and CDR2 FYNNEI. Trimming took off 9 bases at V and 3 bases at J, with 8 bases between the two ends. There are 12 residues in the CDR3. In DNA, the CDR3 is TGTGCCAGTACAAGGGACACCGGGGAGCTGTTTTTT. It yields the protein CASTRDTGELFF.

CDR3 sequence: CASSQDGLYYEQYF. DNA of the CDR3: TGTGCCAGCAGCCAAGATGGGTTATACTACGAGCAGTACTTC. This chain links TRBV3-1 with TRBJ2-7; D uncertain. The CDR3 consists of 14 residues. Germline CDR1 and CDR2: LGHDT and YNNKEL (reference sequence). Trimming stripped 0 bases from V and 3 bases from J, with 9 bases between.

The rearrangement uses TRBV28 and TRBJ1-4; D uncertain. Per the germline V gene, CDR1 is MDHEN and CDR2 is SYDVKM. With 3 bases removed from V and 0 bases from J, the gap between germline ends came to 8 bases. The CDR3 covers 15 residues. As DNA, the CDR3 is TGTGCCAGCAGTTTTCGGGTAGCAACTAATGAAAAACTGTTTTTT. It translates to CASSFRVATNEKLFF.

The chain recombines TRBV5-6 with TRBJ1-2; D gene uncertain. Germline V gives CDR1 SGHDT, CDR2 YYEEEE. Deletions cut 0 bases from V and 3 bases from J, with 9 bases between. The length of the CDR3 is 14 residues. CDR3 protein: CASSLAGVDYGYTF. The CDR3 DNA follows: TGTGCCAGCAGCTTGGCTGGCGTCGACTATGGCTACACCTTC.

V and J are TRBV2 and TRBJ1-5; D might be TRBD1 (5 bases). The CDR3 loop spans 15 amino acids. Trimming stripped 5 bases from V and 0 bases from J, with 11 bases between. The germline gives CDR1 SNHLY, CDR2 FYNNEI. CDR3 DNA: TGTGCCAGCAGTCCACAGGAATTTAGCAATCAGCCCCAGCATTTT. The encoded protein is CASSPQEFSNQPQHF.

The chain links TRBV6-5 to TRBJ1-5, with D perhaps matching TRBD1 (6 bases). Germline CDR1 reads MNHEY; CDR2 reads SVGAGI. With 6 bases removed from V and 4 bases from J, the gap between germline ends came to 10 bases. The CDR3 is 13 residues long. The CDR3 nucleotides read TGTGCCAGCAGCGGACAGCAGAATCAGCCCCAGCATTTT. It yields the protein CASSGQQNQPQHF.

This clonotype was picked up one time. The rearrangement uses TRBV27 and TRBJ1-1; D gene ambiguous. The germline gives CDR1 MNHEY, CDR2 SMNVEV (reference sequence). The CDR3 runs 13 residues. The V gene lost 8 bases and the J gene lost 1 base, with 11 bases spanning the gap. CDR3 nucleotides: TGTGCCAGCCGAGACATGGGGAACACTGAAGCTTTCTTT. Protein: CASRDMGNTEAFF.

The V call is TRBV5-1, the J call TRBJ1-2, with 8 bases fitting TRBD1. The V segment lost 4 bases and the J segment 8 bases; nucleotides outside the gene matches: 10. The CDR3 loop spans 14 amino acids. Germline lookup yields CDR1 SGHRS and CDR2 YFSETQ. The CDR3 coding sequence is TGCGCCAGCAGCCCAGGACAGGGTACGGGCGGCTACACCTTC. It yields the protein CASSPGQGTGGYTF. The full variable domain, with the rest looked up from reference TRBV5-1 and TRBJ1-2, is KAGVTQTPRYLIKTRGQQVTLSCSPISGHRSVSWYQQTPGQGLQFLFEYFSETQRNKGNFPGRFSGRQFSNSRSEMNVSTLELGDSALYLCASSPGQGTGGYTFGSGTRLTVV.

CDR3 sequence: CASLAGGRTDTQYF. The CDR3 coding sequence is TGTGCCAGTCTAGCGGGAGGTCGCACAGATACGCAGTATTTT. V is TRBV2 and J is TRBJ2-3, with 11 positions matching TRBD2. Germline CDR1 and CDR2: SNHLY and FYNNEI. The CDR3 runs to 14 residues. V shed 9 bases, J shed 1 base, and the junction held 3 bases outside the gene matches. Drawing the rest from reference TRBV2 and TRBJ2-3, the complete variable domain is EPEVTQTPSHQVTQMGQEVILRCVPISNHLYFYWYRQILGQKVEFLVSFYNNEISEKSEIFDDQFSVERPDGSNFTLKIRSTKLEDSAMYFCASLAGGRTDTQYFGPGTRLTVL.

CDR3 in DNA: TGCAGTCCGAGGGGGCGGGGCAACCAAGAGACCCAGTACTTC. Translation: CSPRGRGNQETQYF. V gene TRBV20-1 combines with J gene TRBJ2-5, with a possible D match to TRBD1 (7 bases). V was pared by 8 bases and J by 0 bases, with 16 bases between. The CDR3 is made up of 14 amino acids. Germline CDR1 DFQATT, CDR2 SNEGSKA (reference sequence).

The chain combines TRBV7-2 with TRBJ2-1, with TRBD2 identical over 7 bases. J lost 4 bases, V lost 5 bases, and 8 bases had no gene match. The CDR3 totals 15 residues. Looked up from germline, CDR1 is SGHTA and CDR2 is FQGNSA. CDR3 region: CASSRASGEYNEQFF. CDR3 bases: TGTGCCAGCAGCCGGGCGAGCGGGGAATACAATGAGCAGTTCTTC.

CDR3 coding DNA: TGCGCCAGCGCAGACTTCTCTTCTAACTATGGCTACACCTTC. Translating it yields CASADFSSNYGYTF. The chain employs TRBV5-1 and TRBJ1-2; no clear D. This CDR3 has 14 residues. Between the trimmed V and J ends, which lost 7 bases and 0 bases, there was a span of 13 bases. CDR1 SGHRS and CDR2 YFSETQ come from the germline V gene.

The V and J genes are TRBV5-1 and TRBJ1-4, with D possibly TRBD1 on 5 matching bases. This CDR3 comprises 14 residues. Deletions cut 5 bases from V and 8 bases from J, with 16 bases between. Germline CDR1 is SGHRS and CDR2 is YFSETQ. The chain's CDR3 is CASSSGGALEKLFF. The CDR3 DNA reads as TGCGCCAGCAGTTCCGGCGGGGCTTTGGAAAAACTGTTTTTT.

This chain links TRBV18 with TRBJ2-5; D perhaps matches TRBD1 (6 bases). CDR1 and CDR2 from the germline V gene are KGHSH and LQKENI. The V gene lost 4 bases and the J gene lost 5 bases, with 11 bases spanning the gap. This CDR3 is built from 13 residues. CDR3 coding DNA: TGTGCCAGCTCACTCGACAGGAGGGAGACCCAGTACTTC. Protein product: CASSLDRRETQYF.

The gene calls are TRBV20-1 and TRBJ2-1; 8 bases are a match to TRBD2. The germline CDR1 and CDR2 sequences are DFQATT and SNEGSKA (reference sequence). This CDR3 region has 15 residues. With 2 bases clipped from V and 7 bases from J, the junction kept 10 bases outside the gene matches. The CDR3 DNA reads TGCAGTGCTAGACCTCCTCGACTAGCGAGGAATGAGCAGTTCTTC. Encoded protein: CSARPPRLARNEQFF.

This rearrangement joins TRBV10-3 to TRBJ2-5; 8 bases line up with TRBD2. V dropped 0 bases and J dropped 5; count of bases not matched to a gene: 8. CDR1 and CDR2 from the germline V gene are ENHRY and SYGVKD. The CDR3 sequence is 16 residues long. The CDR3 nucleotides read TGTGCCATCAGTGAGTCGACGGGACTAGGCTGGGAGACCCAGTACTTC. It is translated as CAISESTGLGWETQYF.

The CDR3 DNA reads TGTGCCAGCAGCTTAGCCACAGCATCAGGAAACACCATATATTTT. Encoded protein: CASSLATASGNTIYF. The chain joins TRBV7-2 to TRBJ1-3; no clear D gene. Germline CDR1 reads SGHTA; CDR2 reads FQGNSA. Trimming removed 0 bases at V and 4 bases at J, with 10 bases between. CDR3 length: 15 amino acids. The entire variable domain, with the rest obtained from reference TRBV7-2 and TRBJ1-3, is as follows: GAGVSQSPSNKVTEKGKDVELRCDPISGHTALYWYRQSLGQGLEFLIYFQGNSAPDKSGLPSDRFSAERTGGSVSTLTIQRTQQEDSAVYLCASSLATASGNTIYFGEGSWLTVV.

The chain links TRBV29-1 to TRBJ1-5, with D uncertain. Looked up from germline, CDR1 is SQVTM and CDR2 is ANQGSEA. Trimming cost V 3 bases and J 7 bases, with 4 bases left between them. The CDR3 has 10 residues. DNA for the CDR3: TGCAGCGTTGAGCCCCAGCCCCAGCATTTT. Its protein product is CSVEPQPQHF.

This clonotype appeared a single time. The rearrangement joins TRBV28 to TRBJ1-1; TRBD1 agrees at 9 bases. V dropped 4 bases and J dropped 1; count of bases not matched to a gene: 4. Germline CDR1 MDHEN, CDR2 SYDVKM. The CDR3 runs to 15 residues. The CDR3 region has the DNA TGTGCCAGCAGTTCACCGGGACAGGGGAACACTGAAGCTTTCTTT. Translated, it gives CASSSPGQGNTEAFF.

The CDR3: CASSQEGQLLNNEQFF. The CDR3, as DNA: TGTGCCAGCAGCCAAGAGGGACAGCTACTAAACAATGAGCAGTTCTTC. The chain combines TRBV7-2 with TRBJ2-1; TRBD1 matches 7 bases. Trimming cost V 5 bases and J 5 bases; bases outside gene matches: 12. This CDR3 has 16 residues. Germline values: CDR1 SGHTA, CDR2 FQGNSA.

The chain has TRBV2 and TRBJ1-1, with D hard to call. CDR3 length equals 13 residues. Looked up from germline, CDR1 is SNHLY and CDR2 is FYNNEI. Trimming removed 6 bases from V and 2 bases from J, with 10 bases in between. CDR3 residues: CASRAGENTEAFF. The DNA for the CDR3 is TGTGCCAGCAGGGCAGGCGAAAACACTGAAGCTTTCTTT.

CDR3 DNA sequence: TGCAGCGTCCTCACCGAAGCCATTGGCCACGGAAAACTGTTTTTT. Its protein is CSVLTEAIGHGKLFF. The rearrangement links TRBV29-1 to TRBJ1-4; no clear D gene. Trimming removed 6 bases from V and 10 bases from J, with 24 bases in between. Germline V gene sequence: CDR1 SQVTM, CDR2 ANQGSEA. The CDR3 extends over 15 amino acids.

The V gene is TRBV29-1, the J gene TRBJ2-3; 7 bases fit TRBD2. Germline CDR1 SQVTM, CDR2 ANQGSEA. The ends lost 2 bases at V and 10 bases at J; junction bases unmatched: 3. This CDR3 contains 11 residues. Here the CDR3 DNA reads TGCAGCGTTGAACTCCGGGGGGCGCAGTATTTT. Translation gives CSVELRGAQYF.

The CDR3 DNA sequence: TGTGCCAGCAGTGAAACTAGCGGGAGGGGCACAGATACGCAGTATTTT. Encoded protein: CASSETSGRGTDTQYF. V usage is TRBV6-4 and J usage is TRBJ2-3; 13 bases are shared with TRBD2. With V trimmed by 3 bases and J by 1 base, 1 base remained unmatched. The CDR3 has 16 residues. CDR1 and CDR2 (germline): MRHNA, SNTAGT.

CDR3 loop: CASSSQGQETQYF. CDR3 in DNA: TGTGCCAGCAGCTCTCAGGGGCAAGAGACCCAGTACTTC. The chain combines TRBV3-1 with TRBJ2-5; tentative D call: TRBD1 (6 bases). Germline V gene sequence: CDR1 LGHDT, CDR2 YNNKEL (reference sequence). V lost 5 bases, J lost 2 bases, and 9 bases lay in between. The CDR3 is 13 residues long.

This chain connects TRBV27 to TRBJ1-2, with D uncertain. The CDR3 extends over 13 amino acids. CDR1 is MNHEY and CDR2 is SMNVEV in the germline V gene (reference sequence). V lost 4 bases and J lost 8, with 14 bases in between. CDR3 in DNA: TGTGCCAGCAGTTACTTTGCGGCGGGAGGCTACACCTTC. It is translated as CASSYFAAGGYTF.

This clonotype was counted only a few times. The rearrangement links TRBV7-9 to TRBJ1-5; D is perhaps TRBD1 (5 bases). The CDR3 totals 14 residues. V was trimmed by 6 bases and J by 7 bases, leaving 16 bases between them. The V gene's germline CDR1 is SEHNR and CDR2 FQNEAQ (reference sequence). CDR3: CASSPGQGGQPQHF. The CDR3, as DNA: TGTGCCAGCAGTCCGGGGCAGGGAGGGCAGCCCCAGCATTTT.